The 21 T cell receptor beta chains below come from one sample, sequenced in a study of CD8+ T cells in alopecia areata. Treatment in this sample: oral pan-JAK inhibitor, 5-10 mg twice daily. The sequencing template was cDNA reverse transcribed from extracted RNA. Clones were read by immunoSEQ multiplex PCR, and TCRdb kept only the in-frame ones, dropping some. The data show 200,000 to 250,000 clones, 64% seen once. The sample consisted of CD4+ T cells sorted from blood, taken at week 4, from a patient treated with tofacitinib. All receptors derive from a human donor with alopecia areata.

The CDR3 loop reads CASSPWGGMNTEAFF. The CDR3 nucleotides read TGTGCCAGCAGCCCCTGGGGGGGAATGAACACTGAAGCTTTCTTT. V is TRBV11-2 and J is TRBJ1-1, with a tentative D call TRBD1 (5 bases). Trimming pared 5 bases from V and 0 bases from J, leaving 13 bases between. Looked up from germline, CDR1 is SGHAT and CDR2 is FQNNGV. This CDR3 contains 15 residues.

V and J are TRBV20-1 and TRBJ1-2; D unresolved. This CDR3 is 10 amino acids long. The germline V gene encodes CDR1 DFQATT and CDR2 SNEGSKA (reference sequence). The CDR3 DNA reads TGCAGCCCATTCGACTATGGCTACACCTTC. It codes for CSPFDYGYTF.

The CDR3 is CASSRDVYEQYF. In DNA form, the CDR3 reads TGCGCCAGCAGCCGGGACGTCTACGAGCAGTACTTC. The V and J genes are TRBV5-1 and TRBJ2-7, with D perhaps assigned TRBD1 or TRBD2 (5 bases each). The germline gives CDR1 SGHRS, CDR2 YFSETQ. The CDR3 runs 12 residues. Trimming pared 4 bases from V and 3 bases from J, leaving 8 bases between.

The chain recombines TRBV30 with TRBJ1-2; D is perhaps TRBD1 (5 bases). The CDR3 extends over 15 amino acids. The V and J ends lost 0 bases and 1 base respectively, with 12 bases between them. Germline-derived CDR1 and CDR2 are GTSNPN and SVGIG (reference sequence). This CDR3 is CAWSVWGAGNYGYTF. CDR3 nucleotide sequence: TGTGCCTGGAGTGTTTGGGGCGCGGGTAACTATGGCTACACCTTC.

The chain uses TRBV5-8 and TRBJ2-3, with 7 bases fitting TRBD2. Germline V lookup: CDR1 SGHTS, CDR2 YDEGEE. Unmatched junction bases numbered 5, after V lost 2 bases and J lost 2 bases. The CDR3 runs 15 residues. The CDR3 reads CASSFTGGITDTQYF. In DNA form, the CDR3 reads TGTGCCAGCAGCTTTACGGGGGGAATCACAGATACGCAGTATTTT. Using reference TRBV5-8 and TRBJ2-3 for the parts outside the CDR3, the full variable domain is EAGVTQSPTHLIKTRGQQATLRCSPISGHTSVYWYQQALGLGLQFLLWYDEGEERNRGNFPPRFSGRQFPNYSSELNVNALELEDSALYLCASSFTGGITDTQYFGPGTRLTVL.

This chain connects TRBV2 to TRBJ2-7, with a tentative D call TRBD2 (5 bases). From germline, CDR1 is SNHLY and CDR2 FYNNEI. The CDR3 has 12 residues. V gave up 7 bases and J gave up 10 bases, with 17 bases separating them. CDR3 protein: CASKPEAPGQYF. DNA of the CDR3: TGTGCCAGCAAACCGGAGGCTCCAGGACAGTACTTC.

The chain recombines TRBV29-1 with TRBJ2-4, with D unresolved. Germline CDR1 reads SQVTM; CDR2 reads ANQGSEA. V lost 5 bases, J lost 5 bases, and 4 bases lay in between. CDR3 size: 10 residues. The CDR3 sequence: CSVLQNIQYF. The CDR3 coding sequence is TGCAGCGTTCTGCAAAACATTCAGTACTTC. Full variable domain (missing parts from reference TRBV29-1 and TRBJ2-4): SAVISQKPSRDICQRGTSLTIQCQVDSQVTMMFWYRQQPGQSLTLIATANQGSEATYESGFVIDKFPISRPNLTFSTLTVSNMSPEDSSIYLCSVLQNIQYFGAGTRLSVL.

V and J are TRBV2 and TRBJ2-1; the D is unclear. This CDR3 is 13 amino acids long. Trimming shortened V by 0 bases and J by 9 bases, and 9 bases separated the two germline ends. The germline CDR1 and CDR2 sequences are SNHLY and FYNNEI. The CDR3: CASSEAGWAEQFF. CDR3 DNA sequence: TGTGCCAGCAGTGAAGCAGGGTGGGCTGAGCAGTTCTTC.

A few counts support this clone. The rearrangement links TRBV2 to TRBJ2-1; 7 nucleotides match TRBD2. The CDR3 is 13 residues long. The J segment lost 7 bases and the V segment lost 3 bases, leaving 3 bases of the junction unmatched. CDR1 is SNHLY and CDR2 is FYNNEI in the germline V gene. The DNA of the CDR3 is TGTGCCAGCAGTGAGAGCGGGGAAAATGAGCAGTTCTTC. It specifies CASSESGENEQFF.

V is TRBV30 and J is TRBJ1-3, with a tentative D call TRBD1 (5 bases). This CDR3 spans 14 amino acids. The V and J ends lost 4 bases and 5 bases respectively, with 15 bases between them. The germline V gene has CDR1 GTSNPN and CDR2 SVGIG (reference sequence). CDR3 DNA sequence: TGTGCCTGGAACCGGGACGCCGGGAGAAACACCATATATTTT. Translating gives CAWNRDAGRNTIYF.

The CDR3 region is CAWGSQWDGYTF. For the CDR3, the DNA is TGTGCCTGGGGATCTCAGTGGGATGGCTACACCTTC. The chain links TRBV30 to TRBJ1-2; D not resolved. CDR1 is GTSNPN and CDR2 is SVGIG in the germline V gene (reference sequence). CDR3 size: 12 residues. With 5 bases removed from V and 6 bases from J, the gap between germline ends came to 13 bases.

The chain recombines TRBV7-2 with TRBJ2-7, with 9 bases lining up with TRBD1. After removal of 5 bases from V and 5 bases from J, the junction contained 10 bases not matched to a gene. The CDR3 runs to 15 residues. Per the germline V gene, CDR1 is SGHTA and CDR2 is FQGNSA. The CDR3 here is CASSLTGTGNHEQYF. The CDR3 nucleotides are TGTGCCAGCAGCCTCACCGGGACAGGGAACCACGAGCAGTACTTC.

This sequence joins TRBV5-1 and TRBJ1-2; 7 bases map to TRBD1. J gave up 2 bases and V 4 bases, and 5 bases lay outside the gene matches. The CDR3 is 14 residues long. Germline CDR1 and CDR2: SGHRS and YFSETQ. DNA of the CDR3: TGCGCCAGCAGCCCCCCGACAGGGAACTATGGCTACACCTTC. Translating gives CASSPPTGNYGYTF.

This chain joins TRBV7-9 and TRBJ1-3; 7 bases are a match to TRBD1. Germline V gives CDR1 SEHNR, CDR2 FQNEAQ (reference sequence). The CDR3 length is 14 residues. The J segment lost 4 bases and the V segment lost 1 base, leaving 1 base of the junction unmatched. CDR3 protein: CASSLGGGGNTIYF. The CDR3 nucleotides read TGTGCCAGCAGCTTAGGAGGGGGCGGAAACACCATATATTTT. Based on the CDR3 plus reference TRBV7-9 and TRBJ1-3, the full variable domain is DTGVSQNPRHKITKRGQNVTFRCDPISEHNRLYWYRQTLGQGPEFLTYFQNEAQLEKSRLLSDRFSAERPKGSFSTLEIQRTEQGDSAMYLCASSLGGGGNTIYFGEGSWLTVV.

The chain employs TRBV4-1 and TRBJ2-7, with 7 positions matching TRBD1. V shed 5 bases and J 2 bases; nucleotides not matched to a gene: 6. The germline V gene encodes CDR1 MGHRA and CDR2 YSYEKL. The CDR3 spans 14 residues. This CDR3 is CASSNPGQAYEQYF. The CDR3 DNA is TGCGCCAGCAGCAATCCAGGACAGGCCTACGAGCAGTACTTC.

This chain joins TRBV4-1 and TRBJ2-7, with 8 bases identical to TRBD2. V trimming: 3 bases; J trimming: 5 bases; junction bases outside the gene matches: 6. This CDR3 has 14 amino acids. Germline CDR1 and CDR2: MGHRA and YSYEKL. CDR3 nucleotides: TGCGCCAGCAGCCAGACCGGGACTAGGGACGAGCAGTACTTC. Its protein is CASSQTGTRDEQYF.

The genes are TRBV6-5 and TRBJ1-6; D ambiguous. Per the germline V gene, CDR1 is MNHEY and CDR2 is SVGAGI. With 0 bases removed from V and 5 bases from J, the gap between germline ends came to 11 bases. The CDR3 has 16 residues. The CDR3 bases are TGTGCCAGCAGTTACTCGGCTCAGGCAAATAATTCACCCCTCCACTTT. Residues: CASSYSAQANNSPLHF.

The chain carries TRBV5-1 and TRBJ2-5; no firm D call. V was clipped by 2 bases and J by 1 base, with 9 bases between them. The CDR3 loop spans 14 amino acids. Germline V CDR1 and CDR2: SGHRS, YFSETQ. The CDR3 bases are TGCGCCAGCAGCTTCCCGGAAACCCAAGAGACCCAGTACTTC. Translating it yields CASSFPETQETQYF.

The J gene is TRBJ2-1, the V gene TRBV9; 10 bases are shared with TRBD1. The CDR3 covers 15 residues. V trimming: 2 bases; J trimming: 9 bases; junction bases outside the gene matches: 8. Germline CDR1 reads SGDLS; CDR2 reads YYNGEE. This chain's CDR3 is CASSVRDRGGGEQFF. The DNA for the CDR3 is TGTGCCAGCAGCGTCCGGGACAGGGGTGGCGGTGAGCAGTTCTTC.

A single count supports this clone. The chain joins TRBV30 to TRBJ1-4; D unclear. The CDR3 has 15 residues. Per the germline V gene, CDR1 is GTSNPN and CDR2 is SVGIG (reference sequence). Trimming took 3 bases from V and 7 from J, leaving 18 bases between them. Here the CDR3 reads CAWSPGDGMGEKLFF. CDR3 DNA sequence: TGTGCCTGGAGCCCCGGGGATGGGATGGGTGAAAAACTGTTTTTT.

This clone came up a few times. The chain combines TRBV27 with TRBJ2-5, with D possibly matching TRBD1 (6 bases). Germline assignment: CDR1 MNHEY and CDR2 SMNVEV (reference sequence). This CDR3 is built from 13 residues. V lost 4 bases, J lost 7 bases, and 13 bases lay in between. CDR3 sequence reads: CASSSTGWGTQYF. The CDR3 nucleotides are TGTGCCAGCAGTTCAACAGGGTGGGGGACCCAGTACTTC.